Presented here are 23 T cell receptor beta chains from one specimen sequenced in a study of T cell therapy after organ transplantation. Profiling relied on immunoSEQ multiplex PCR, and the TCRdb table lists in-frame clones only, not all of them. This table holds under 2,500 clones, roughly 72% found once. The sample's time point: 20-29 weeks after completion of therapy. These receptors have no identified antigens. The starting material was CD8+ T cells from blood, obtained after autologous CMV-specific T cell therapy. These receptors were collected from a human patient who had received a solid organ transplant and had CMV disease. The graft donor may account for some of the T cells.

The rearrangement joins TRBV2 to TRBJ2-3; D gene ambiguous. CDR1 is SNHLY, CDR2 FYNNEI, per germline. This CDR3 has 15 amino acids. The germline V and J ends were trimmed by 1 base and 6 bases, with 14 bases remaining between them. DNA of the CDR3: TGTGCCAGCAGTGAAGTTTCGGAACCCGTTGATACGCAGTATTTT. Translated: CASSEVSEPVDTQYF. Combining the CDR3 with reference TRBV2 and TRBJ2-3 gives the whole variable domain EPEVTQTPSHQVTQMGQEVILRCVPISNHLYFYWYRQILGQKVEFLVSFYNNEISEKSEIFDDQFSVERPDGSNFTLKIRSTKLEDSAMYFCASSEVSEPVDTQYFGPGTRLTVL.

This clone was detected only a few times. This chain connects TRBV19 to TRBJ1-2, with D unclear. Trimming removed 5 bases at V and 6 bases at J, with 10 bases between. The germline V gene encodes CDR1 LNHDA and CDR2 SQIVND (reference sequence). The CDR3 has 12 residues. The CDR3 reads CASSAGPDGYTF. The CDR3 DNA sequence: TGTGCCAGTAGTGCCGGACCGGATGGCTACACCTTC.

V gene TRBV5-6 combines with J gene TRBJ2-7, with D uncertain. Between the trimmed V and J ends, which lost 4 bases and 5 bases, there was a span of 7 bases. This CDR3 is built from 11 residues. In germline, CDR1 is SGHDT, CDR2 YYEEEE. CDR3 nucleotides: TGTGCCAGCAGCACACTTAACGAGCAGTACTTC. Translated, it gives CASSTLNEQYF.

Of note for this clone: Other DNA variants within this sample encode the same CDR3. The chain employs TRBV27 and TRBJ2-7; D might be TRBD2 (6 bases). Per the germline V gene, CDR1 is MNHEY and CDR2 is SMNVEV (reference sequence). The CDR3 is 13 residues long. Trimming removed 5 bases at V and 6 bases at J, with 14 bases between. CDR3 sequence: CASSHFPGAEQYF. CDR3 sequence (DNA): TGTGCCAGCAGTCACTTCCCGGGAGCCGAGCAGTACTTC.

About this clone: The sample holds other DNA sequences that translate to the same CDR3. The rearrangement uses TRBV29-1 and TRBJ2-6; TRBD2 might be the D (6 bases). V lost 6 bases and J 0 bases, leaving 18 bases between the germline ends. The CDR3 runs to 17 residues. CDR1 and CDR2 from the germline V gene are SQVTM and ANQGSEA. The CDR3 DNA follows: TGCAGCGTCTTGGGAGGCTCAGGAAGCTCTGGGGCCAACGTCCTGACTTTC. Its protein is CSVLGGSGSSGANVLTF.

This chain uses TRBV15 with TRBJ1-1, with D maybe TRBD1 (5 bases). V was trimmed by 3 bases and J by 3 bases, leaving 8 bases between them. There are 13 residues in the CDR3. Germline CDR1 is LNHNV and CDR2 is YYDKDF (reference sequence). As DNA, the CDR3 is TGTGCCACCAGCAGTTTGGGGGACACTGAAGCTTTCTTT. Translated: CATSSLGDTEAFF.

By share, this clone counts as large (0.1 to 1%). V and J are TRBV7-9 and TRBJ1-4, with unresolved D. CDR3 size: 17 residues. Looked up from germline, CDR1 is SEHNR and CDR2 is FQNEAQ (reference sequence). V was pared by 4 bases and J by 0 bases, with 15 bases between. The CDR3 here is CASSSGMSVATNEKLFF. Here the CDR3 DNA reads TGTGCCAGCAGCTCCGGGATGTCCGTTGCAACTAATGAAAAACTGTTTTTT.

The table lists this clone with a few counts. The junction departs from germline at one end; a sequencing error may be responsible. The rearrangement joins TRBV7-2 to TRBJ2-4; TRBD1 or TRBD2 may be the D gene (5 bases each). CDR1 is SGHTA, CDR2 FQGNSA, per germline. The CDR3 has 12 residues. CDR3 residues: CASSRTPGPLGF. The DNA of the CDR3 is TGTGCCAGCAGCCGCACTCCGGGGCCCCTGGGCTTC.

V usage is TRBV4-3 and J usage is TRBJ2-3, with D hard to call. V was cut by 0 bases and J by 3 bases, with 10 bases left in between. This CDR3 region has 15 residues. Germline-derived CDR1 and CDR2 are LGHNA and YSLEER. The CDR3 here is CASSQDRRPTDTQYF. The CDR3 DNA reads as TGCGCCAGCAGCCAAGATCGGCGGCCTACAGATACGCAGTATTTT.

The genes are TRBV6-4 and TRBJ2-1; D is unclear. CDR3 length: 13 amino acids. Trimming removed 3 bases at V and 6 bases at J, with 9 bases between. CDR1 MRHNA and CDR2 SNTAGT come from the germline V gene. CDR3 coding DNA: TGTGCCAGCAGTGAAAGCGAAACCAATGAGCAGTTCTTC. Residues: CASSESETNEQFF.

The V call is TRBV9, the J call TRBJ2-7; 8 positions agree with TRBD2. CDR1 SGDLS and CDR2 YYNGEE come from the germline V gene. The CDR3 sequence is 16 residues long. The trim removed 0 bases at V and 4 bases at J, leaving 9 bases unmatched. The CDR3 region has the DNA TGTGCCAGCAGCGTAGCGGCTCTAGCGGGTGCGTACGAGCAGTACTTC. The encoded protein is CASSVAALAGAYEQYF.

The rearrangement uses TRBV9 and TRBJ2-7; TRBD2 matches at 7 bases. After removal of 0 bases from V and 2 bases from J, the junction contained 5 bases not matched to a gene. The CDR3 spans 15 residues. Germline V gene data show CDR1 as SGDLS and CDR2 as YYNGEE. CDR3: CASSVGASGPYEQYF. In nucleotides, the CDR3 is TGTGCCAGCAGCGTAGGGGCTAGCGGCCCCTACGAGCAGTACTTC.

This clone was observed a few times. This rearrangement joins TRBV4-2 to TRBJ1-2, with D possibly TRBD1 on 5 matching bases. There are 14 residues in the CDR3. The germline V gene has CDR1 LGHNA and CDR2 YNFKEQ. Trimming left V 7 bases short and J 2 bases short, with 14 bases between. The CDR3 loop is CASNSGTINYGYTF. The CDR3 DNA reads TGTGCCAGCAATTCAGGGACGATCAACTATGGCTACACCTTC.

About this clone: One end of the junction does not line up with germline, which may come from a read error. The rearrangement uses TRBV7-9 and TRBJ2-7; 7 bases align to TRBD2. Germline V lookup: CDR1 SEHNR, CDR2 FQNEAQ (reference sequence). This CDR3 has 14 residues. The chain's CDR3 is CASSHGEGNYEQYF. In nucleotides, the CDR3 is TGCGCCAGCAGCCATGGGGAGGGGAACTACGAGCAGTACTTC.

This chain uses TRBV4-3 with TRBJ2-7, with 7 bases that match TRBD2. CDR1 and CDR2 from the germline V gene are LGHNA and YSLEER. This CDR3 region has 16 residues. The junction had 8 bases not matched to a gene; V was cut back by 0 bases and J by 3 bases. The CDR3 spells CASSQDRKTSSYEQYF. Written as DNA, the CDR3 is TGCGCCAGCAGCCAAGATAGGAAGACTAGCAGCTACGAGCAGTACTTC.

This clone was picked up one time. The chain links TRBV28 to TRBJ1-1; 7 nucleotides line up with TRBD1. Germline V gene sequence: CDR1 MDHEN, CDR2 SYDVKM. This CDR3 comprises 14 residues. J was trimmed by 5 bases and V by 3 bases; bases with no gene match: 6. The CDR3 DNA reads TGTGCCAGCAGTTTTGTCTCAGGGGGGACTGAAGCTTTCTTT. It codes for CASSFVSGGTEAFF.

The chain links TRBV27 to TRBJ2-1; TRBD2 aligns across 12 bases. CDR1 and CDR2 from the germline V gene are MNHEY and SMNVEV (reference sequence). CDR3 length: 18 amino acids. The V and J ends lost 3 bases and 0 bases, in that order; junction bases with no gene match: 6. DNA of the CDR3: TGTGCCAGCAGTTTTCTACTAGCGGGAGGACCCTCCTACAATGAGCAGTTCTTC. Its translation: CASSFLLAGGPSYNEQFF.

The chain has TRBV30 and TRBJ1-2, with D tentatively TRBD1 (6 bases). Germline-derived CDR1 and CDR2 are GTSNPN and SVGIG (reference sequence). V lost 3 bases and J lost 5, with 16 bases in between. The CDR3 totals 14 residues. The CDR3 loop is CAWRKQGDKYGYTF. In nucleotides, the CDR3 is TGTGCCTGGAGGAAACAGGGTGATAAATATGGCTACACCTTC.

V gene TRBV4-3 combines with J gene TRBJ1-5; tentatively, D is TRBD1 (5 bases). The germline gives CDR1 LGHNA, CDR2 YSLEER. CDR3 length: 15 residues. V was cut by 0 bases and J by 1 base, with 7 bases left in between. In DNA form, the CDR3 reads TGCGCCAGCAGCCAAGATCGGGGCAGCAATCAGCCCCAGCATTTT. Encoded protein: CASSQDRGSNQPQHF.

This chain uses TRBV11-1 with TRBJ2-7; possibly TRBD1 for D (6 bases). V shed 1 base and J shed 3 bases, with 7 bases lying between them. The CDR3 length is 13 residues. Germline V gene sequence: CDR1 SGHAT, CDR2 FQDESV (reference sequence). The CDR3 loop is CASSLGTDYEQYF. CDR3 in DNA: TGTGCCAGCAGCTTAGGGACAGACTACGAGCAGTACTTC.

The rearrangement uses TRBV30 and TRBJ1-6, with D hard to call. The CDR3 has 13 residues. In germline, CDR1 is GTSNPN, CDR2 SVGIG (reference sequence). Trimming left V 3 bases short and J 4 bases short, with 7 bases between. The CDR3 region is CAWRLQYNSPLHF. As DNA, the CDR3 is TGTGCCTGGAGATTACAGTATAATTCACCCCTCCACTTT.

The rearrangement joins TRBV6-5 to TRBJ1-4; D is unclear. Germline V CDR1 and CDR2: MNHEY, SVGAGI. There are 12 residues in the CDR3. V gave up 2 bases and J gave up 8 bases, with 6 bases separating them. CDR3 coding DNA: TGTGCCAGCAGTTACGTTGGGGAAAAACTGTTTTTT. Amino acids: CASSYVGEKLFF.

This chain uses TRBV4-3 with TRBJ2-1; D not resolved. V lost 0 bases to trimming and J lost 0 bases, with 9 bases between them. Per germline, CDR1 LGHNA and CDR2 YSLEER. CDR3 size: 16 residues. CDR3 sequence: CASSQDRASSYNEQFF. CDR3 coding DNA: TGCGCCAGCAGCCAAGATAGGGCGAGCTCCTACAATGAGCAGTTCTTC.